This record concerns one T cell receptor (beta chain) sequence. What it binds is not known. V was clipped by 1 base and J by 6 bases, with 13 bases between them. Germline assignment: CDR1 SGHVS and CDR2 FQNEAQ. The CDR3 totals 14 residues. The PCR contained 60 Vbeta and 13 Jbeta primers. Profiled with immunoSEQ multiplex PCR; TCRdb holds only in-frame clones, not every one. The sample gives fewer than 80,000 clones, more than 70% of which show up once; under 7% is in the top ten. The data stem from a study of cytomegalovirus exposure and HLA in healthy donors. Study conclusions and caveats: There were about 160 TCR beta chains listed as cytomegalovirus-associated. Later on, a genetic analysis was performed. It linked a missense variant in DCLRE1C with V- and J-gene trimming of TCR beta. In vitro experiments confirmed that a few CMV-associated chains were specific for CMV antigens.

The donors (healthy individuals) were bone marrow donors. Sequencing was performed on PBMCs. The chain uses TRBV7-8 and TRBJ2-7; D is possibly TRBD2 (7 bases). This receptor was taken from a woman aged 25 to 39 in good health and CMV-seronegative. The CDR3 coding sequence is TGTGCCAGCAGCTTAGAGGGGGGAGGGGGCGAGCAGTACTTC. Protein sequence: CASSLEGGGGEQYF.